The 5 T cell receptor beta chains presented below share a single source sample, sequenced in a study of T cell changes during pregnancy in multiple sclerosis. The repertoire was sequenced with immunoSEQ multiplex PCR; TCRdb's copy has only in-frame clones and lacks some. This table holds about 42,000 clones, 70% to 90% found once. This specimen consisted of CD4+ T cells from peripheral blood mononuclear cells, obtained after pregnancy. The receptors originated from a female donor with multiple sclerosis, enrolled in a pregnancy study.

This CDR3 is CASSPRGTSGGPYEQYF. CDR3 bases: TGTGCCAGCAGCCCCCGTGGGACTAGCGGGGGACCTTACGAGCAGTACTTC. The chain recombines TRBV4-2 with TRBJ2-7; 14 nucleotides align to TRBD2. Germline-derived CDR1 and CDR2 are LGHNA and YNFKEQ. Losses at the gene ends were 4 bases for V and 4 bases for J; bases not matched to a gene: 9. CDR3 length: 17 amino acids.

The CDR3 is CASSESMGPQETQYF. In DNA, the CDR3 is TGCGCCAGCAGTGAGTCGATGGGGCCCCAAGAGACCCAGTACTTC. The chain is built from TRBV10-1 and TRBJ2-5; D is possibly TRBD1 (5 bases). V lost 0 bases to trimming and J lost 1 base, with 9 bases between them. This CDR3 is built from 15 residues. The germline V gene has CDR1 WNHNN and CDR2 SYGVQD (reference sequence).

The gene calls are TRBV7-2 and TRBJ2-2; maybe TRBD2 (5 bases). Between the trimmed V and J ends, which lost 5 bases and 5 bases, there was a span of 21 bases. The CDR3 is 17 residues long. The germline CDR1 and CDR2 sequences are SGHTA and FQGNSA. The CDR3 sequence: CASSPLGYTSGTGELFF. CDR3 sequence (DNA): TGTGCCAGCAGCCCCCTGGGGTACACCTCGGGAACCGGGGAGCTGTTTTTT.

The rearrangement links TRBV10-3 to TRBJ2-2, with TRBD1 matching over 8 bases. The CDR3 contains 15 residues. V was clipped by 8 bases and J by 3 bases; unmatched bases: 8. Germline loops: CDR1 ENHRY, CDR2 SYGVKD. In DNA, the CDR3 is TGTGCCATCGGCCAGGGGGCACGGGACACCGGGGAGCTGTTTTTT. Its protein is CAIGQGARDTGELFF.

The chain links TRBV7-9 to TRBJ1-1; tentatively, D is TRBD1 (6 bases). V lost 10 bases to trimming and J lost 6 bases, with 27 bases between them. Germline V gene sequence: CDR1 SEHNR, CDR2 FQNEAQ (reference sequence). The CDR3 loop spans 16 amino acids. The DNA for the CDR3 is TGTGCCACCACAAACAGGGTTTTTTCTAGTTTGGCTGAAGCTTTCTTT. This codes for CATTNRVFSSLAEAFF. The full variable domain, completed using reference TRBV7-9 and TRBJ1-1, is DTGVSQNPRHKITKRGQNVTFRCDPISEHNRLYWYRQTLGQGPEFLTYFQNEAQLEKSRLLSDRFSAERPKGSFSTLEIQRTEQGDSAMYLCATTNRVFSSLAEAFFGQGTRLTVV.